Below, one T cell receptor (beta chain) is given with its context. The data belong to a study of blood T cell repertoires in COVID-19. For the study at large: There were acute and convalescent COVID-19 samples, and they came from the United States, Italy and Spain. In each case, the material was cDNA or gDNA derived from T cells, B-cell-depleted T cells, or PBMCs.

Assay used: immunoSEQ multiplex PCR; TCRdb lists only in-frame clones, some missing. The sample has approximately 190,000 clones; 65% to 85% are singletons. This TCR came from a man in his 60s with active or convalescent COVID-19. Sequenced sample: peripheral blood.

CDR3 in DNA: TGTGCCAGCAGCTCCCAGACAGGGGGGGAAAAACTGTTTTTT. Its protein is CASSSQTGGEKLFF. The rearrangement uses TRBV7-9 and TRBJ1-4; 9 positions agree with TRBD1. After removal of 4 bases from V and 8 bases from J, the junction contained 5 bases not matched to a gene. Per germline, CDR1 SEHNR and CDR2 FQNEAQ (reference sequence). The CDR3 has 14 residues.